The subject of this entry is one TCR beta chain. TCRdb keeps only in-frame clones here, not all; method: immunoSEQ multiplex PCR. Of around 70,000 clones in the sample, approximately 90% were seen once. Unmatched junction bases numbered 11, after V lost 6 bases and J lost 6 bases. Germline lookup yields CDR1 SNHLY and CDR2 FYNNEI. The CDR3 contains 15 residues. These data originate in a study of blood T cell repertoires in COVID-19. The overall study: Nucleic acid was either cDNA or gDNA, and it came from T cells, B-cell-depleted T cells, or PBMCs.

Material: peripheral blood. J is TRBJ1-2 and V is TRBV2, with 9 positions matching TRBD1. This TCR was recovered from a man aged 55 to 70 with acute or convalescent COVID-19. CDR3 loop: CASRLDRGMTDGYTF. Written as DNA, the CDR3 is TGTGCCAGCAGGCTAGACAGGGGGATGACTGATGGCTACACCTTC.